The 31 T cell receptor beta chains below come from one sample, sequenced in a study of T cell repertoires in cytomegalovirus infection. MiXCR, applied by TCRdb to the reads, yields one record per CDR3 protein. The sample lists 150,000 or so distinct CDR3 sequences, 23% occurring once. The sample comprised PBMCs. Source of these receptors: a human donor in good health (CMV status not recorded). Some clones in this sample may be carry-over from other donors' samples.

Only a few counts were recorded for this clonotype. The rearrangement joins TRBV5-6 to TRBJ2-5; D not certain. The germline V gene encodes CDR1 SGHDT and CDR2 YYEEEE. Deletions cut 2 bases from V and 5 bases from J, with 10 bases between. The CDR3 is made up of 13 amino acids. CDR3 DNA sequence: TGTGCCAGCAGCTTTGGTAGATTGGAGACCCAGTACTTC. Its protein is CASSFGRLETQYF.

This clonotype was observed a handful of times. This rearrangement joins TRBV7-6 to TRBJ1-1, with 9 bases identical to TRBD1. J lost 8 bases, V lost 6 bases, and 22 bases had no gene match. This CDR3 region has 18 residues. Germline V gene data show CDR1 as SGHVS and CDR2 as FNYEAQ. CDR3 nucleotides: TGTGCCAGCAGTTTACGAGGGGGGGGGAGGACAGGGGAGGTGGAAGCTTTCTTT. Its protein is CASSLRGGGRTGEVEAFF.

V usage is TRBV2 and J usage is TRBJ1-1; D might be TRBD1 (5 bases). V dropped 7 bases and J dropped 4 bases, with 13 bases sitting between them. The CDR3 is 13 residues long. Germline V gives CDR1 SNHLY, CDR2 FYNNEI. The CDR3 reads CASKPTALTEAFF. Written as DNA, the CDR3 is TGTGCCAGCAAACCGACAGCACTCACTGAAGCTTTCTTT.

This clonotype was seen repeatedly, ten times or more. The V gene is TRBV5-1, the J gene TRBJ1-2; no definite D call. Germline V CDR1 and CDR2: SGHRS, YFSETQ. V was shortened by 4 bases and J by 2 bases, with 12 bases between the two germline ends. The CDR3 length is 14 residues. The CDR3 DNA is TGCGCCAGCAGCCCCCGGATCAGCAACTATGGCTACACCTTC. This codes for CASSPRISNYGYTF.

This clonotype was seen many times. This chain uses TRBV7-9 with TRBJ1-1; D is undetermined. Germline V gene lookup returns CDR1 SEHNR and CDR2 FQNEAQ (reference sequence). The CDR3 extends over 13 amino acids. V was cut by 5 bases and J by 5 bases, with 12 bases left in between. CDR3: CASSHSEPTEAFF. The CDR3, as DNA: TGTGCCAGCAGCCACTCTGAACCGACTGAAGCTTTCTTT.

This clonotype was counted only a few times. V is TRBV6-5 and J is TRBJ1-3, with D perhaps TRBD1 (5 bases). The CDR3 covers 16 residues. Trimming stripped 9 bases from V and 0 bases from J, with 18 bases between. Looked up from germline, CDR1 is MNHEY and CDR2 is SVGAGI. In DNA, the CDR3 is TGTGCCAGTTCCTCTCTCGGGGGGGACTCTGGAAACACCATATATTTT. Translating it yields CASSSLGGDSGNTIYF.

Many counts were recorded for this clonotype. The chain is built from TRBV6-2 or TRBV6-3 and TRBJ2-6; TRBD1 matches 7 bases. V dropped 7 bases and J dropped 0; count of bases not matched to a gene: 9. Germline-derived CDR1 and CDR2 are MNHEY and SVGEGT. The CDR3 sequence is 17 residues long. CDR3 loop: CASTPGRGFSGANVLTF. As DNA, the CDR3 is TGTGCCAGCACCCCCGGCAGGGGGTTCTCTGGGGCCAACGTCCTGACTTTC.

V is TRBV28 and J is TRBJ2-7, with D possibly being TRBD2 (6 bases). V lost 7 bases to trimming and J lost 4 bases, with 11 bases between them. The CDR3 extends over 12 amino acids. Germline V gene data show CDR1 as MDHEN and CDR2 as SYDVKM. The CDR3 region is CASISRGYEQYF. Written as DNA, the CDR3 is TGTGCCAGCATCTCGCGGGGTTACGAGCAGTACTTC.

This clonotype was counted only a few times. This sequence joins TRBV25-1 and TRBJ2-7; D call uncertain. The CDR3 contains 11 residues. The germline gives CDR1 MGHDK, CDR2 SYGVNS. With 8 bases removed from V and 7 bases from J, the gap between germline ends came to 12 bases. As DNA, the CDR3 is TGTGCCAGCCGCGAATCGAGGGAGCAGTACTTC. This gives the protein CASRESREQYF.

The table lists this clonotype with a few counts. The chain joins TRBV6-5 to TRBJ1-3; D is perhaps TRBD1 (5 bases). Trimming left V 6 bases short and J 0 bases short, with 12 bases between. The germline gives CDR1 MNHEY, CDR2 SVGAGI. The CDR3 contains 15 residues. The CDR3 DNA reads as TGTGCCAGCAGACCCGACAGACCCTCTGGAAACACCATATATTTT. Translation: CASRPDRPSGNTIYF.

This clonotype came up many times. This chain links TRBV28 with TRBJ1-2, with D perhaps matching TRBD1 (6 bases). Trimming left V 3 bases short and J 7 bases short, with 9 bases between. CDR3 length: 12 residues. Germline loops: CDR1 MDHEN, CDR2 SYDVKM. Here the CDR3 reads CASSFTGRGYTF. The CDR3 bases are TGTGCCAGCAGTTTTACAGGGCGTGGCTACACCTTC.

This clonotype has only one observation. A much larger clone is a single base away; this may be a read error. The chain employs TRBV12-3 or TRBV12-4 and TRBJ1-2; 9 nucleotides align to TRBD1. The CDR3 has 13 residues. The CDR3, as DNA: TGTGCCGGCAGTTTGGGACAGGGAAGTGGCTACACCTTC. The encoded protein is CAGSLGQGSGYTF.

The genes are TRBV5-6 and TRBJ2-5; TRBD2 matches 12 bases. The V segment lost 4 bases and the J segment 6 bases; nucleotides outside the gene matches: 13. CDR3 length equals 17 residues. Germline V lookup: CDR1 SGHDT, CDR2 YYEEEE. The CDR3 region is CASSRRTSGDPVKTQYF. CDR3 DNA sequence: TGTGCCAGCAGCCGCCGGACTAGCGGGGATCCTGTAAAGACCCAGTACTTC.

This clonotype was seen ten or more times. The chain combines TRBV5-4 with TRBJ2-1, with TRBD1 matching 10 bases. Germline lookup yields CDR1 SGHNT and CDR2 YYREEE (reference sequence). The trim removed 2 bases at V and 8 bases at J, leaving 7 bases unmatched. The CDR3 length is 15 residues. The CDR3 nucleotides read TGTGCCAGCAGCTTACAAGGGACAGGGGTCGATGAGCAGTTCTTC. As protein: CASSLQGTGVDEQFF.

The chain uses TRBV12-3 or TRBV12-4 and TRBJ2-7; 7 bases line up with TRBD1. The CDR3 sequence is 13 residues long. V was pared by 8 bases and J by 7 bases, with 11 bases of the junction left unmatched. In DNA form, the CDR3 reads TGTGCCAGCGGTCCCACAGGGGCTGAGGAGCAGTACTTC. It encodes CASGPTGAEEQYF.

The chain combines TRBV7-9 with TRBJ1-4; 7 bases line up with TRBD1. The trim removed 4 bases at V and 6 bases at J, leaving 2 bases unmatched. This CDR3 comprises 13 residues. Germline-derived CDR1 and CDR2 are SEHNR and FQNEAQ (reference sequence). CDR3 sequence: CASSYDRDEKLFF. Here the CDR3 DNA reads TGTGCCAGCAGCTACGACAGGGATGAAAAACTGTTTTTT.

The chain combines TRBV20-1 with TRBJ2-3; TRBD2 matches at 8 bases. CDR1 is DFQATT and CDR2 is SNEGSKA in the germline V gene (reference sequence). Trimming at V came to 4 bases and at J to 2 bases, leaving 5 bases not matched to a gene. This CDR3 comprises 14 residues. The CDR3 bases are TGCAGTGCTAACCCCGGACTAGCCACAGATACGCAGTATTTT. Translated, it gives CSANPGLATDTQYF.

The chain is built from TRBV11-2 and TRBJ2-7; D possibly corresponds to TRBD2 (6 bases). Germline V gene lookup returns CDR1 SGHAT and CDR2 FQNNGV. With 4 bases removed from V and 9 bases from J, the gap between germline ends came to 22 bases. The CDR3 spans 15 residues. Here the CDR3 reads CASSSEGGSYGVQYF. In DNA, the CDR3 is TGTGCCAGCAGCTCAGAGGGAGGTAGCTACGGTGTGCAGTACTTC.

On this clonotype: The CDR3 carries no conserved terminal phenylalanine or tryptophan, so it likely arises from a read error. The rearrangement links TRBV29-1 to TRBJ2-7; D not resolved. Looked up from germline, CDR1 is SQVTM and CDR2 is ANQGSEA. This CDR3 is built from 16 residues. The V and J ends lost 3 bases and 4 bases respectively, with 22 bases between them. The DNA for the CDR3 is TGCAGCGTTGAGACCGTCTTAGGCCCCCATCTTTACGAGCAGTACTCC. Amino acids: CSVETVLGPHLYEQYS.

V and J are TRBV20-1 and TRBJ1-5; D possibly corresponds to TRBD1 (6 bases). CDR1 is DFQATT and CDR2 is SNEGSKA in the germline V gene (reference sequence). The CDR3 totals 13 residues. Trimming took off 4 bases at V and 5 bases at J, with 12 bases between the two ends. The CDR3 loop reads CSATGQQDQPQHF. CDR3 in DNA: TGCAGTGCTACCGGACAGCAGGATCAGCCCCAGCATTTT.

The chain links TRBV6-2 or TRBV6-3 to TRBJ2-5; 7 bases fit TRBD2. The ends lost 7 bases at V and 2 bases at J; junction bases unmatched: 7. Germline CDR1 and CDR2: MNHEY and SVGEGT. CDR3 length: 14 residues. DNA of the CDR3: TGTGCCAGCAAATCGGGACTAAATCAAGAGACCCAGTACTTC. Protein: CASKSGLNQETQYF.

In this sample, this clonotype turned up a few times. The chain combines TRBV28 with TRBJ2-5; 9 bases agree with TRBD1. The CDR3 length is 15 residues. V was pared by 4 bases and J by 4 bases, with 7 bases of the junction left unmatched. In germline, CDR1 is MDHEN, CDR2 SYDVKM. CDR3: CASSSAGTGRETQYF. Here the CDR3 DNA reads TGTGCCAGCAGTTCCGCCGGGACAGGGCGAGAGACCCAGTACTTC.

The gene calls are TRBV3-1 and TRBJ2-2, with 7 nucleotides matching TRBD2. The V segment lost 5 bases and the J segment 1 base; nucleotides outside the gene matches: 7. Germline CDR1 and CDR2: LGHDT and YNNKEL (reference sequence). There are 16 residues in the CDR3. The CDR3 bases are TGTGCCAGCAGCTCCCTAGCGGTCCTGAACACCGGGGAGCTGTTTTTT. This sequence encodes CASSSLAVLNTGELFF.

This clonotype was counted a few times. V usage is TRBV4-3 and J usage is TRBJ2-5, with unresolved D. The CDR3 covers 13 residues. V gave up 3 bases and J gave up 5 bases, with 10 bases separating them. CDR1 LGHNA and CDR2 YSLEER come from the germline V gene. The CDR3: CASSHLSGETQYF. DNA of the CDR3: TGCGCCAGCAGCCATCTATCCGGCGAGACCCAGTACTTC.

The chain employs TRBV7-2 and TRBJ1-5, with unresolved D. The length of the CDR3 is 12 residues. The germline V gene encodes CDR1 SGHTA and CDR2 FQGNSA. Between the trimmed V and J ends, which lost 8 bases and 6 bases, there was a span of 11 bases. In DNA, the CDR3 is TGTGCCAGCGGTTCAGAGGCTCAGCCCCAGCATTTT. This gives the protein CASGSEAQPQHF.

This chain links TRBV6-2 or TRBV6-3 with TRBJ1-1; no definite D call. Germline-derived CDR1 and CDR2 are MNHEY and SVGEGT. The CDR3 totals 11 residues. Trimming cost V 2 bases and J 8 bases, with 6 bases left between them. The CDR3 loop reads CASSYGREAFF. The DNA for the CDR3 is TGTGCCAGCAGTTACGGGAGGGAAGCTTTCTTT.

The chain recombines TRBV20-1 with TRBJ2-1, with TRBD1 identical over 10 bases. This CDR3 has 17 residues. CDR1 is DFQATT, CDR2 SNEGSKA, per germline (reference sequence). Germline trimming cut 5 bases from V and 0 bases from J; bases unmatched to any gene: 10. In DNA form, the CDR3 reads TGCAGTGCTCAGACAGGGGGCCGCGGTAGCTCCTACAATGAGCAGTTCTTC. Residues: CSAQTGGRGSSYNEQFF.

This rearrangement joins TRBV7-3 to TRBJ1-1; D is undetermined. V was trimmed by 3 bases and J by 1 base, leaving 9 bases between them. The CDR3 contains 14 residues. From germline, CDR1 is SGHTA and CDR2 FQGTGA. CDR3 DNA: TGTGCCAGCAGCTTGGATGTAGGGAACACTGAAGCTTTCTTT. It encodes CASSLDVGNTEAFF.

This clonotype was detected a few times. V usage is TRBV2 and J usage is TRBJ2-5, with 12 bases aligning to TRBD2. The CDR3 runs to 16 residues. Germline CDR1 SNHLY, CDR2 FYNNEI. Losses at the gene ends were 8 bases for V and 2 bases for J; bases not matched to a gene: 9. The CDR3 coding sequence is TGTGCCAGCTCCGAACTAGCGGGGGGCGATCAAGAGACCCAGTACTTC. It is translated as CASSELAGGDQETQYF.

This clonotype was picked up many times. This chain uses TRBV2 with TRBJ2-5, with TRBD2 matching over 8 bases. The CDR3 loop spans 12 amino acids. Germline V gives CDR1 SNHLY, CDR2 FYNNEI. V was clipped by 7 bases and J by 5 bases; unmatched bases: 3. CDR3 in amino acids: CASKASGETQYF. The CDR3 DNA sequence: TGTGCCAGCAAGGCTAGCGGGGAGACCCAGTACTTC.

This clonotype occurred a few times. The chain joins TRBV2 to TRBJ2-7; 9 positions match TRBD2. This CDR3 contains 16 residues. The ends lost 4 bases at V and 3 bases at J; junction bases unmatched: 10. Per germline, CDR1 SNHLY and CDR2 FYNNEI. This chain's CDR3 is CASSGPPGLADYEQYF. The DNA of the CDR3 is TGTGCCAGCAGTGGACCCCCGGGACTAGCTGACTACGAGCAGTACTTC.